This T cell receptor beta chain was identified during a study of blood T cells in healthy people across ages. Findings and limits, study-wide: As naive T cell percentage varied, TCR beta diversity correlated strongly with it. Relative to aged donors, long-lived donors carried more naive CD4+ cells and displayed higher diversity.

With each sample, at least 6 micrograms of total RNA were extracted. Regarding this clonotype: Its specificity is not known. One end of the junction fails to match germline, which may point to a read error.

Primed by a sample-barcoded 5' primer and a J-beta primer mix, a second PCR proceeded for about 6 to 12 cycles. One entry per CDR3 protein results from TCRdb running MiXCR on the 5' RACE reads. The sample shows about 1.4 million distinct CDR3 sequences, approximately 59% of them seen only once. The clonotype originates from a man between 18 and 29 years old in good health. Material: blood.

The CDR3 spells CVSSLGGTGVTDTQYF. CDR3 DNA: TGTGTCAGCAGCTTAGGAGGGACAGGGGTCACAGATACGCAGTATTTT. The J gene is TRBJ2-3, the V gene TRBV7-6, with TRBD1 matching over 10 bases. The CDR3 length is 16 residues. The germline V gene encodes CDR1 SGHVS and CDR2 FNYEAQ.